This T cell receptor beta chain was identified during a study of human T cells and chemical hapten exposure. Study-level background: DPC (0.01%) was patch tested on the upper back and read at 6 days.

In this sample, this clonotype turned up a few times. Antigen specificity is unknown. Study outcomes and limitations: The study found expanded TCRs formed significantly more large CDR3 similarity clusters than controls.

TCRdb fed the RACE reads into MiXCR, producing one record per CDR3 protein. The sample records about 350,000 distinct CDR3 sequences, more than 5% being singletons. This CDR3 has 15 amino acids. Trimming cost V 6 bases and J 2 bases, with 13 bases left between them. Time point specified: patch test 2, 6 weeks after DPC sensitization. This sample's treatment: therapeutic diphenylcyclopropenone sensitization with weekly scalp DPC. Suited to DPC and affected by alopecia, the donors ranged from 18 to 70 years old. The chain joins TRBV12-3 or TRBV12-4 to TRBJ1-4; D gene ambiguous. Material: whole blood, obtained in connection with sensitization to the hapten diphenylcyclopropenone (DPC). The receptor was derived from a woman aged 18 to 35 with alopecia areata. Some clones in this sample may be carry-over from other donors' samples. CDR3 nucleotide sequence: TGTGCCAGCAGCCAAACAGAGGGTACTAATGAAAAACTGTTTTTT. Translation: CASSQTEGTNEKLFF.